The T cell receptor (beta chain) under discussion was sequenced for a study of human T cells and chemical hapten exposure. Study-wide context: 2% DPC applied to a roughly 2 cm by roughly 2 cm arm area sensitized donors.

TCRdb recomputed calls from the RACE reads with MiXCR, one row per CDR3 protein. The data show 95,000 to 130,000 distinct CDR3 sequences, about 12% seen once. Time point reported: patch test 1, 2 weeks after DPC sensitization. Indicated treatment: therapeutic diphenylcyclopropenone sensitization with weekly scalp DPC. The specimen comprised whole blood, sampled in connection with sensitization to the hapten diphenylcyclopropenone (DPC). The source is a woman between 50 and 59 years old with alopecia areata. Some clones in this sample may be carry-over from other donors' samples.

CDR3 nucleotides: TGTGCCAGCAGTATATCGGGCTACGAGCAGTACTTC. It specifies CASSISGYEQYF. The chain couples TRBV28 to TRBJ2-7, with D unclear. V gave up 5 bases and J gave up 3 bases, with 8 bases separating them. CDR1 is MDHEN, CDR2 SYDVKM, per germline. The CDR3 spans 12 residues.